This record looks at one T cell receptor (beta chain) sequence and its context. Assay used: immunoSEQ multiplex PCR; TCRdb lists only in-frame clones, some missing. The sample lists around 85,000 clones, less than 95% seen once, with 0.34% in the top ten. The sample belongs to a study of Tregs in tolerant kidney transplant recipients. The ends were cut back, 4 bases at V and 2 bases at J, with 17 bases in the middle. Germline CDR1 and CDR2: SGHRS and YFSETQ. This CDR3 comprises 16 residues. The chain has TRBV5-1 and TRBJ2-3; TRBD2 might be the D (6 bases). This sequence originates from a human donor who received a combined kidney and bone marrow transplant. Sequencing was performed on Tregs from blood, taken before the transplant. CDR3 coding DNA: TGCGCCAGCAGCCCCGACGCGGGGCGGATCACAGATACGCAGTATTTT. It specifies CASSPDAGRITDTQYF.